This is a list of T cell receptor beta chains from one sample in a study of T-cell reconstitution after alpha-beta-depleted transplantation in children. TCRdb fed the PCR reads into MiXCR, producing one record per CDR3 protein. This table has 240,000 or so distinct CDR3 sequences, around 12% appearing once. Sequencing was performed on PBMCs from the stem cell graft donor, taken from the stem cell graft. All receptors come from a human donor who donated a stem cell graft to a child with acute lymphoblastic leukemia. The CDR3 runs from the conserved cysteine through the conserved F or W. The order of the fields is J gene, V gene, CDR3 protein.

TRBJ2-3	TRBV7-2	CASSTNPGGLSGGTQYF
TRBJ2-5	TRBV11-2	CASIRGQGGETQYF
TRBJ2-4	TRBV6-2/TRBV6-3	CASSPGTENIQYF
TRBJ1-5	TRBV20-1	CSATQGNSNQPQHF
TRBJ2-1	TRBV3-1	CASSQDSRLADRNYNEQFF
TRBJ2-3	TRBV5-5	CASSLGPRAGTDTQYF
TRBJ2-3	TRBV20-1	CSSGRDADTQYF
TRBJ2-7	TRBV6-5	CASSYLTGTAYEQYF
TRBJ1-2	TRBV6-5	CASSYDEKSLSGYTF
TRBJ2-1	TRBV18	CASSPQGQNEQFF
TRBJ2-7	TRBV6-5	CASSYFSLTGGRNEQYF
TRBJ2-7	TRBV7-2	CASSLGGVHEQYF
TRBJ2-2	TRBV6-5	CASSYTRGYGTGELFF
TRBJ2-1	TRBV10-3	CATLAEYNEQFF
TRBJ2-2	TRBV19	CASSIRRVANTGELFF
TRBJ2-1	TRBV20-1	CSARPPQTGDAGEQFF
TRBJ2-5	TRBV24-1	CATSDAAPGQGWTRETQYF
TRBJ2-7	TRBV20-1	CSFLDRDTYEQYF
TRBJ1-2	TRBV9	CASSAPINSGEGYGYTF
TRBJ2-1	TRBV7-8	CASSLAPGEYNEQFF
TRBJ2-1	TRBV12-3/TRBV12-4	CASSSGTGNEQFF
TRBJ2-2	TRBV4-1	CASSPIPGGANTGELFF
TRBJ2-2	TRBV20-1	CSARPSANTGELFF
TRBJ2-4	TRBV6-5	CASSYSTGAKNIQYF
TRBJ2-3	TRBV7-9	CASNLFPDNTDTQYF
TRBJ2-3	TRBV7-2	CASSSIAGEFTDTQYF